Presented here are 23 T cell receptor beta chains from one specimen sequenced in a study of cytomegalovirus exposure and HLA in healthy donors. Primers included in the PCR were 60 Vbeta and 13 Jbeta primers. The table came from immunoSEQ multiplex PCR; TCRdb's copy has only in-frame clones and leaves some out. The table has approximately 160,000 clones, over 75% seen once. Sequencing was done on a sample of PBMCs. The receptors stem from a woman in her forties or fifties in good health and CMV-seropositive.

The rearrangement links TRBV28 to TRBJ1-5; D is undetermined. Germline V gives CDR1 MDHEN, CDR2 SYDVKM. The CDR3 is 14 residues long. The V end was cut by 3 bases, the J end by 7 bases, with 13 bases between. The CDR3 region is CASSFSGVWQPQHF. The CDR3 DNA is TGTGCCAGCAGTTTCTCGGGTGTTTGGCAGCCCCAGCATTTT. Combining the CDR3 with reference TRBV28 and TRBJ1-5 gives the whole variable domain DVKVTQSSRYLVKRTGEKVFLECVQDMDHENMFWYRQDPGLGLRLIYFSYDVKMKEKGDIPEGYSVSREKKERFSLILESASTNQTSMYLCASSFSGVWQPQHFGDGTRLSIL.

The chain employs TRBV7-2 and TRBJ2-2; D unclear. CDR1 is SGHTA and CDR2 is FQGNSA in the germline V gene. The V and J ends lost 5 bases and 1 base respectively, with 8 bases between them. This CDR3 spans 14 amino acids. CDR3 DNA: TGTGCCAGCAGCCCGAGACAGAACACCGGGGAGCTGTTTTTT. Translated: CASSPRQNTGELFF.

The chain has TRBV4-1 and TRBJ2-1, with 11 bases fitting TRBD2. Germline V CDR1 and CDR2: MGHRA, YSYEKL. The J segment lost 9 bases and the V segment lost 4 bases, leaving 8 bases of the junction unmatched. CDR3 length: 15 residues. CDR3 coding DNA: TGCGCCAGCAGCCCACTAGCGGGGGTATCGTTTGAGCAGTTCTTC. Translated: CASSPLAGVSFEQFF.

V and J are TRBV18 and TRBJ2-7, with D unclear. Trimming removed 6 bases from V and 2 bases from J, with 8 bases in between. The V gene's germline CDR1 is KGHSH and CDR2 LQKENI. The CDR3 covers 12 residues. CDR3 protein: CASSSTTYEQYF. The CDR3 DNA reads TGTGCCAGCTCGAGTACTACCTACGAGCAGTACTTC.

The J gene is TRBJ2-7, the V gene TRBV18; tentative D call: TRBD2 (7 bases). The germline V and J ends were trimmed by 2 bases and 3 bases, with 26 bases remaining between them. Per germline, CDR1 KGHSH and CDR2 LQKENI. The length of the CDR3 is 19 residues. The CDR3, as DNA: TGTGCCAGCTCACCAATCTATCAAGGAAGCGGGACACAACGCTACGAGCAGTACTTC. This sequence encodes CASSPIYQGSGTQRYEQYF.

In nucleotides, the CDR3 is TGTGCCAGCAGCGACAGGGGTAATGGCTACACCTTC. As protein: CASSDRGNGYTF. The chain links TRBV9 to TRBJ1-2; 7 bases map to TRBD1. V gave up 3 bases and J gave up 6 bases; unmatched junction bases: 2. Looked up from germline, CDR1 is SGDLS and CDR2 is YYNGEE. The CDR3 is made up of 12 amino acids. Combining the CDR3 with reference TRBV9 and TRBJ1-2 gives the whole variable domain DSGVTQTPKHLITATGQRVTLRCSPRSGDLSVYWYQQSLDQGLQFLIQYYNGEERAKGNILERFSAQQFPDLHSELNLSSLELGDSALYFCASSDRGNGYTFGSGTRLTVV.

This clone is a singleton in its sample. This chain uses TRBV7-2 with TRBJ1-1; weak D call: TRBD1 (5 bases). V gave up 4 bases and J gave up 4 bases, with 16 bases separating them. This CDR3 comprises 15 residues. Germline V CDR1 and CDR2: SGHTA, FQGNSA. The CDR3: CASSSVGLGGTEAFF. As DNA, the CDR3 is TGTGCCAGCAGCTCCGTCGGCTTGGGGGGCACTGAAGCTTTCTTT.

This chain joins TRBV19 and TRBJ2-5; 9 bases fit TRBD1. Judging by the DNA end, TRBJ2-7 fits better; the J call may be wrong. This CDR3 has 14 amino acids. The V gene's germline CDR1 is LNHDA and CDR2 SQIVND (reference sequence). The CDR3 sequence: CASRTTGGGYEQYF. CDR3 sequence (DNA): TGTGCCAGTAGGACGACAGGGGGTGGCTACGAGCAGTACTTC.

The chain has TRBV28 and TRBJ2-7; TRBD2 might be the D (6 bases). V was cut by 8 bases and J by 5 bases, with 13 bases left in between. This CDR3 has 12 residues. The germline CDR1 and CDR2 sequences are MDHEN and SYDVKM. CDR3 sequence: CASETSFDEQYF. DNA for the CDR3: TGTGCCAGCGAGACTAGTTTCGACGAGCAGTACTTC.

J is TRBJ1-2 and V is TRBV7-8; no reliable D call. This CDR3 contains 14 residues. Trimming removed 1 base from V and 4 bases from J, with 10 bases in between. In germline, CDR1 is SGHVS, CDR2 FQNEAQ. The CDR3 sequence: CASSLEATTYGYTF. The CDR3 DNA is TGTGCCAGCAGCTTAGAGGCGACAACCTATGGCTACACCTTC.

This clone showed up just a few times. This sequence joins TRBV9 and TRBJ2-6, with 7 nucleotides matching TRBD1. Trimming cost V 4 bases and J 0 bases; bases outside gene matches: 7. CDR1 and CDR2 (germline): SGDLS, YYNGEE. CDR3 length: 17 residues. The CDR3 here is CASSTRTGLSGANVLTF. The CDR3 DNA follows: TGTGCCAGCAGCACCCGGACAGGCCTCTCTGGGGCCAACGTCCTGACTTTC.

The chain recombines TRBV29-1 with TRBJ2-1, with D perhaps TRBD1 (5 bases). This CDR3 spans 12 amino acids. CDR1 and CDR2 (germline): SQVTM, ANQGSEA. Trimming left V 2 bases short and J 10 bases short, with 12 bases between. CDR3 region: CSVEQGPLEQFF. The DNA of the CDR3 is TGCAGCGTTGAACAGGGCCCCTTAGAGCAGTTCTTC.

V is TRBV7-2 and J is TRBJ1-2; possible D gene TRBD1, 6 bases. Germline loops: CDR1 SGHTA, CDR2 FQGNSA. This CDR3 region has 13 residues. Deletions cut 5 bases from V and 2 bases from J, with 9 bases between. CDR3 DNA: TGTGCCAGCAGCAAAGGACAGAACTATGGCTACACCTTC. Residues: CASSKGQNYGYTF.

The rearrangement uses TRBV7-2 and TRBJ2-3, with D maybe TRBD2 (7 bases). The CDR3 contains 16 residues. V was clipped by 4 bases and J by 6 bases, with 20 bases between them. The germline V gene encodes CDR1 SGHTA and CDR2 FQGNSA. CDR3 in amino acids: CASSYRGIGGGDTQYF. DNA of the CDR3: TGTGCCAGCAGCTATCGGGGGATAGGGGGAGGGGATACGCAGTATTTT.

The chain combines TRBV28 with TRBJ2-5; D possibly corresponds to TRBD1 (5 bases). The CDR3 is 15 residues long. The ends were cut back, 5 bases at V and 0 bases at J, with 13 bases in the middle. CDR1 and CDR2 (germline): MDHEN, SYDVKM. The CDR3 reads CASSETDRDQETQYF. CDR3 DNA: TGTGCCAGCAGTGAAACCGACAGAGACCAAGAGACCCAGTACTTC.

This rearrangement joins TRBV28 to TRBJ1-1; D remains ambiguous. CDR1 is MDHEN and CDR2 is SYDVKM in the germline V gene. The V end lost 10 bases, the J end lost 1 base, and 16 bases lay between the germline ends. CDR3 length: 14 amino acids. CDR3 amino acids: CATISLIGNTEAFF. CDR3 coding DNA: TGTGCCACCATATCCCTTATCGGGAACACTGAAGCTTTCTTT.

This clone came up once. Here the CDR3 DNA reads TGTGCCAGCAGCTATGGACAGCAAGGACTTAATGAAAAACTGTTTTTT. This sequence encodes CASSYGQQGLNEKLFF. The chain links TRBV5-6 to TRBJ1-4; D perhaps matches TRBD1 (6 bases). This CDR3 spans 16 amino acids. CDR1 SGHDT and CDR2 YYEEEE come from the germline V gene. With 3 bases removed from V and 4 bases from J, the gap between germline ends came to 16 bases.

This clone has just one count. The chain couples TRBV6-1 to TRBJ1-2, with D possibly TRBD1 on 5 matching bases. There are 12 residues in the CDR3. Trimming shortened V by 10 bases and J by 4 bases, and 13 bases separated the two germline ends. Germline V gene sequence: CDR1 MNHNS, CDR2 SASEGT. The CDR3 bases are TGTGCCACCTCCCTGGGGCTCTATGGCTACACCTTC. Protein product: CATSLGLYGYTF.

V and J are TRBV6-1 and TRBJ2-7; D is possibly TRBD1 (5 bases). CDR1 is MNHNS, CDR2 SASEGT, per germline. V was shortened by 5 bases and J by 4 bases, with 9 bases between the two germline ends. The CDR3 loop spans 12 amino acids. CDR3 protein: CASSLQGYEQYF. CDR3 coding DNA: TGTGCCAGCAGTCTTCAGGGTTACGAGCAGTACTTC.

The V call is TRBV11-1, the J call TRBJ2-7, with 9 bases identical to TRBD1. CDR3 length: 14 amino acids. The germline gives CDR1 SGHAT, CDR2 FQDESV (reference sequence). V shed 5 bases, J shed 2 bases, and the junction held 4 bases outside the gene matches. Written as DNA, the CDR3 is TGTGCCAGCAGCGCCGGGACAGGGCCCTACGAGCAGTACTTC. Translated: CASSAGTGPYEQYF.

The rearrangement joins TRBV10-3 to TRBJ1-6; 9 positions match TRBD1. The CDR3 runs 14 residues. Germline V gene data show CDR1 as ENHRY and CDR2 as SYGVKD. V trimming: 6 bases; J trimming: 7 bases; junction bases outside the gene matches: 4. CDR3 bases: TGTGCCATCAGCCGGGACAGGGACAATTCACCCCTCCACTTT. This codes for CAISRDRDNSPLHF.

The genes are TRBV5-4 and TRBJ1-6; a weak D match, TRBD1 (6 bases). The germline CDR1 and CDR2 sequences are SGHNT and YYREEE (reference sequence). V lost 0 bases and J 18 bases, leaving 19 bases between the germline ends. The CDR3 totals 14 residues. The CDR3 DNA is TGTGCCAGCAGCTTGGGGGACACGGTTTTCACCCCCCACTTT. Its protein product is CASSLGDTVFTPHF.

V and J are TRBV7-8 and TRBJ2-1, with D maybe TRBD1 (6 bases). Trimming cost V 5 bases and J 6 bases, with 20 bases left between them. The CDR3 length is 16 residues. CDR1 SGHVS and CDR2 FQNEAQ come from the germline V gene. CDR3 DNA sequence: TGTGCCAGCAGCAATAAACAGGGTTACGGGATCAATGAGCAGTTCTTC. Translation: CASSNKQGYGINEQFF.